A selection of T cell receptor beta chains follows, all from one sample in a study of blood T cell repertoires in COVID-19. Profiled with immunoSEQ multiplex PCR; TCRdb holds only in-frame clones, not every one. The table has about 260,000 clones, 86% seen once. The specimen sequenced was PBMCs or T cells enriched from blood (not recorded which). Receptor source: a woman aged 45-65 years who had recovered from COVID-19. CDR3s include the opening cysteine and the closing phenylalanine or tryptophan. The D gene is left open where the match is weak. The size entry is marked missing in some rows and otherwise reads once, few, many or a size class.

d_call: -; clone_size: -; v_call: TRBV20-1; j_call: TRBJ2-7; cdr3_aa: CSARDTQAIF; cdr3_nt: TGCAGTGCTAGAGATACCCAGGCCATCTTC
d_call: TRBD1; clone_size: once; v_call: TRBV28; j_call: TRBJ1-1; cdr3_aa: CASSRRDRGPKAFF; cdr3_nt: TGTGCCAGCAGTCGCCGGGACAGGGGGCCCAAAGCTTTCTTT
d_call: TRBD1; clone_size: once; v_call: TRBV19; j_call: TRBJ1-6; cdr3_aa: CASSSGTGFRSSPLHF; cdr3_nt: TGTGCCAGTAGTAGCGGGACAGGGTTCCGTAGTTCACCCCTCCACTTT
d_call: TRBD1; clone_size: few; v_call: TRBV14; j_call: TRBJ1-4; cdr3_aa: CASSPLRGLGKLFF; cdr3_nt: TGTGCCAGCAGCCCTCTCAGGGGGTTAGGAAAACTGTTTTTT
d_call: -; clone_size: -; v_call: TRBV30; j_call: TRBJ1-1; cdr3_aa: CAGRLVNRAGAIARAFF; cdr3_nt: TGTGCCGGCAGACTCGTTAACCGGGCGGGGGCCATCGCTCGAGCTTTCTTT
d_call: TRBD2; clone_size: -; v_call: TRBV7-8; j_call: TRBJ2-1; cdr3_aa: CASSLDLADEQFF; cdr3_nt: TGTGCCAGCAGCTTAGATCTAGCGGATGAGCAGTTCTTC
d_call: TRBD1; clone_size: -; v_call: TRBV18; j_call: TRBJ1-5; cdr3_aa: CASSPGTGLKPQHF; cdr3_nt: TGTGCCAGCTCACCAGGGACAGGCTTGAAGCCCCAGCATTTT
d_call: -; clone_size: few; v_call: TRBV11-2; j_call: TRBJ2-4; cdr3_aa: CASSLSGEGIQYF; cdr3_nt: TGTGCCAGCAGCTTATCAGGGGAGGGGATTCAGTACTTC
d_call: TRBD2; clone_size: few; v_call: TRBV25-1; j_call: TRBJ2-1; cdr3_aa: CASSETLAGGYNEQFF; cdr3_nt: TGTGCCAGCAGTGAAACCCTAGCGGGGGGCTACAATGAGCAGTTCTTC
d_call: -; clone_size: few; v_call: TRBV7-2; j_call: TRBJ1-1; cdr3_aa: CASSLSRLAEAFF; cdr3_nt: TGTGCCAGCAGCTTAAGCAGGTTAGCTGAAGCTTTCTTT
d_call: -; clone_size: -; v_call: TRBV7-9; j_call: TRBJ2-7; cdr3_aa: CASSLALAYEQYF; cdr3_nt: TGTGCCAGCAGCTTAGCTCTAGCGTACGAGCAGTACTTC
d_call: TRBD2; clone_size: -; v_call: TRBV7-3; j_call: TRBJ2-5; cdr3_aa: CASSPAGGINQETQYF; cdr3_nt: TGTGCCAGCAGCCCTGCGGGGGGCATAAACCAAGAGACCCAGTACTTC
d_call: TRBD2; clone_size: -; v_call: TRBV4-1; j_call: TRBJ2-7; cdr3_aa: CASSQVAGVPHEQYF; cdr3_nt: TGCGCCAGCAGCCAAGTTGCGGGAGTACCCCACGAGCAGTACTTC
d_call: TRBD1; clone_size: -; v_call: TRBV28; j_call: TRBJ1-4; cdr3_aa: CASRQGFEKLFF; cdr3_nt: TGTGCCAGCAGACAGGGGTTTGAAAAACTGTTTTTT
d_call: TRBD2; clone_size: -; v_call: TRBV2; j_call: TRBJ2-1; cdr3_aa: CASRGTSGGYYNEQFF; cdr3_nt: TGTGCCAGCAGAGGGACTAGCGGGGGGTATTACAATGAGCAGTTCTTC
d_call: TRBD1; clone_size: once; v_call: TRBV5-1; j_call: TRBJ1-1; cdr3_aa: CASSPGQGETEAFF; cdr3_nt: TGCGCCAGCAGCCCGGGACAGGGAGAGACTGAAGCTTTCTTT
d_call: -; clone_size: -; v_call: TRBV7-9; j_call: TRBJ2-3; cdr3_aa: CASSRRIITADTQYF; cdr3_nt: TGTGCCAGCAGTCGGAGGATTATCACGGCAGATACGCAGTATTTT
d_call: -; clone_size: -; v_call: TRBV7-6; j_call: TRBJ2-7; cdr3_aa: CASSQRGGAYEQYF; cdr3_nt: TGTGCCAGCAGCCAGCGTGGGGGCGCTTACGAGCAGTACTTC
d_call: TRBD1; clone_size: -; v_call: TRBV28; j_call: TRBJ1-1; cdr3_aa: CASSLMEGAIEAFF; cdr3_nt: TGTGCCAGCAGTTTAATGGAGGGGGCGATTGAAGCTTTCTTT
d_call: -; clone_size: -; v_call: TRBV2; j_call: TRBJ2-3; cdr3_aa: CASSSGEGIDTQYF; cdr3_nt: TGTGCCAGCTCCAGCGGCGAGGGAATAGATACGCAGTATTTT
d_call: -; clone_size: -; v_call: TRBV11-2; j_call: TRBJ2-2; cdr3_aa: CASSRTRLTGELFF; cdr3_nt: TGTGCCAGCAGCCGGACAAGACTCACCGGGGAGCTGTTTTTT
d_call: -; clone_size: -; v_call: TRBV5-8; j_call: TRBJ2-1; cdr3_aa: CASSLGRERPNEQFF; cdr3_nt: TGTGCCAGCAGCTTGGGACGGGAGCGGCCCAATGAGCAGTTCTTC
d_call: -; clone_size: few; v_call: TRBV7-8; j_call: TRBJ1-1; cdr3_aa: CASSLGQNTEAFF; cdr3_nt: TGTGCCAGCAGCTTAGGACAGAACACTGAAGCTTTCTTT
d_call: -; clone_size: -; v_call: TRBV6-5; j_call: TRBJ1-2; cdr3_aa: CASTLNGRGDYGYTF; cdr3_nt: TGTGCCAGCACCCTAAATGGACGGGGGGACTATGGCTACACCTTC
d_call: -; clone_size: -; v_call: TRBV5-8; j_call: TRBJ1-2; cdr3_aa: CASSPDRGSNYGYTF; cdr3_nt: TGTGCCAGCAGCCCCGACCGAGGGAGCAACTATGGCTACACCTTC
d_call: -; clone_size: few; v_call: TRBV9; j_call: TRBJ1-3; cdr3_aa: CASSVALSGNTIYF; cdr3_nt: TGTGCCAGCAGCGTAGCTTTATCCGGAAACACCATATATTTT
d_call: -; clone_size: -; v_call: TRBV6-5; j_call: TRBJ2-3; cdr3_aa: CASSYGWRGTDTQYF; cdr3_nt: TGTGCCAGCAGTTACGGTTGGCGGGGCACAGATACGCAGTATTTT
d_call: -; clone_size: -; v_call: TRBV11-2; j_call: TRBJ2-2; cdr3_aa: CASSPHAGELFF; cdr3_nt: TGTGCCAGCAGCCCCCATGCCGGGGAGCTGTTTTTT
d_call: -; clone_size: -; v_call: TRBV7-9; j_call: TRBJ1-1; cdr3_aa: CASSLASHYRVLMNTEAFF; cdr3_nt: TGTGCCAGCAGCTTAGCATCCCACTACAGGGTACTCATGAACACTGAAGCTTTCTTT
d_call: -; clone_size: -; v_call: TRBV7-2; j_call: TRBJ2-2; cdr3_aa: CASRPVQGSTGELFF; cdr3_nt: TGTGCCAGCAGACCCGTCCAGGGTTCCACCGGGGAGCTGTTTTTT
d_call: TRBD1; clone_size: -; v_call: TRBV6-6; j_call: TRBJ2-7; cdr3_aa: CASSSGQGYEQYF; cdr3_nt: TGTGCCAGCAGCTCAGGACAGGGCTACGAGCAGTACTTC
d_call: -; clone_size: -; v_call: TRBV4-2; j_call: TRBJ2-5; cdr3_aa: CASSQASSLETQYF; cdr3_nt: TGTGCCAGCAGCCAAGCCTCTAGCTTGGAGACCCAGTACTTC
d_call: -; clone_size: -; v_call: TRBV4-2; j_call: TRBJ1-5; cdr3_aa: CASSQDGQPQHF; cdr3_nt: TGTGCCAGCAGCCAAGATGGCCAGCCCCAGCATTTT
d_call: -; clone_size: -; v_call: TRBV5-1; j_call: TRBJ2-1; cdr3_aa: CASSRLSPGTQNNEQFF; cdr3_nt: TGCGCCAGCAGCCGTCTTTCTCCCGGGACACAAAACAATGAGCAGTTCTTC
d_call: -; clone_size: -; v_call: TRBV5-1; j_call: TRBJ1-4; cdr3_aa: CASSTDSNEKLFF; cdr3_nt: TGCGCCAGCAGCACGGACAGTAATGAAAAACTGTTTTTT
d_call: -; clone_size: -; v_call: TRBV5-4; j_call: TRBJ1-1; cdr3_aa: CASSVEGHMNTEAFF; cdr3_nt: TGTGCCAGCAGCGTGGAGGGACATATGAACACTGAAGCTTTCTTT
d_call: -; clone_size: once; v_call: TRBV7-9; j_call: TRBJ1-1; cdr3_aa: CASSPPAGRGNTEAFF; cdr3_nt: TGTGCCAGCAGCCCACCGGCTGGTAGGGGGAACACTGAAGCTTTCTTT
d_call: TRBD1; clone_size: -; v_call: TRBV6-5; j_call: TRBJ1-1; cdr3_aa: CASRTGGTEAFF; cdr3_nt: TGTGCCAGCAGGACAGGGGGCACTGAAGCTTTCTTT
d_call: -; clone_size: -; v_call: TRBV7-3; j_call: TRBJ2-2; cdr3_aa: CASKRGGGNTGELFF; cdr3_nt: TGTGCCAGCAAAAGGGGAGGGGGAAACACCGGGGAGCTGTTTTTT
d_call: -; clone_size: -; v_call: TRBV5-4; j_call: TRBJ2-3; cdr3_aa: CASSLDFTDTQYF; cdr3_nt: TGTGCCAGCAGCTTGGACTTCACAGATACGCAGTATTTT
d_call: -; clone_size: -; v_call: TRBV4-1; j_call: TRBJ2-7; cdr3_aa: CASSQDRLSYEQYF; cdr3_nt: TGCGCCAGCAGCCAAGACAGGTTATCCTACGAGCAGTACTTC
d_call: -; clone_size: -; v_call: TRBV28; j_call: TRBJ1-1; cdr3_aa: CASTLRTATEAFF; cdr3_nt: TGTGCCAGCACTTTGAGGACAGCCACTGAAGCTTTCTTT
d_call: TRBD1; clone_size: -; v_call: TRBV7-6; j_call: TRBJ1-5; cdr3_aa: CASSRRGGNQPQHF; cdr3_nt: TGTGCCAGCAGTCGCAGGGGGGGCAATCAGCCCCAGCATTTT
d_call: -; clone_size: -; v_call: TRBV28; j_call: TRBJ2-4; cdr3_aa: CASSIFSTGKNIQYF; cdr3_nt: TGTGCCAGCAGCATATTTAGTACGGGGAAAAACATTCAGTACTTC
d_call: -; clone_size: -; v_call: TRBV19; j_call: TRBJ1-1; cdr3_aa: CASRQTANTEAFF; cdr3_nt: TGTGCCAGTAGACAGACAGCGAACACTGAAGCTTTCTTT
d_call: -; clone_size: -; v_call: TRBV28; j_call: TRBJ2-2; cdr3_aa: CASISGGYTGELFF; cdr3_nt: TGTGCCAGCATTTCCGGGGGATACACCGGGGAGCTGTTTTTT
d_call: -; clone_size: -; v_call: TRBV5-6; j_call: TRBJ1-6; cdr3_aa: CASSLDRLYNSPLHF; cdr3_nt: TGTGCCAGCAGCTTGGACAGGCTATATAATTCACCCCTCCACTTT
d_call: -; clone_size: once; v_call: TRBV28; j_call: TRBJ1-2; cdr3_aa: CASSSHMAGYTF; cdr3_nt: TGTGCCAGCAGTTCACACATGGCTGGCTACACCTTC
d_call: -; clone_size: few; v_call: TRBV6-2/TRBV6-3; j_call: TRBJ2-6; cdr3_aa: CASSGDNSGANVLTF; cdr3_nt: TGTGCCAGCAGTGGGGACAACTCTGGGGCCAACGTCCTGACTTTC
d_call: -; clone_size: -; v_call: TRBV2; j_call: TRBJ1-4; cdr3_aa: CASKVQGLDNEKLFF; cdr3_nt: TGTGCCAGCAAAGTCCAGGGTCTGGATAATGAAAAACTGTTTTTT
d_call: TRBD2; clone_size: -; v_call: TRBV4-3; j_call: TRBJ2-1; cdr3_aa: CASSQERTGLVDNEQFF; cdr3_nt: TGCGCCAGCAGCCAAGAGCGGACGGGACTAGTGGACAATGAGCAGTTCTTC
d_call: TRBD1; clone_size: -; v_call: TRBV5-1; j_call: TRBJ1-1; cdr3_aa: CASTPGQGNTEAFF; cdr3_nt: TGCGCCAGCACCCCCGGACAGGGGAACACTGAAGCTTTCTTT
d_call: TRBD1; clone_size: -; v_call: TRBV27; j_call: TRBJ1-1; cdr3_aa: CASSLYRGANTEAFF; cdr3_nt: TGTGCCAGCAGTTTATACAGGGGTGCGAACACTGAAGCTTTCTTT
d_call: -; clone_size: -; v_call: TRBV28; j_call: TRBJ1-5; cdr3_aa: CASSFPDQPQHF; cdr3_nt: TGTGCCAGCAGTTTTCCAGATCAGCCCCAGCATTTT
d_call: -; clone_size: -; v_call: TRBV27; j_call: TRBJ2-1; cdr3_aa: CASSLNFNEQFF; cdr3_nt: TGTGCCAGCAGTCTTAATTTCAATGAGCAGTTCTTC
d_call: TRBD1; clone_size: -; v_call: TRBV7-6; j_call: TRBJ2-7; cdr3_aa: CASSSYRDRGYEQYF; cdr3_nt: TGTGCCAGCAGCTCATATAGGGACAGGGGCTACGAGCAGTACTTC
d_call: -; clone_size: -; v_call: TRBV18; j_call: TRBJ2-7; cdr3_aa: CASSLQSYEQYF; cdr3_nt: TGTGCCAGCTCACTCCAATCCTACGAGCAGTACTTC
d_call: -; clone_size: -; v_call: TRBV5-1; j_call: TRBJ1-1; cdr3_aa: CASSTSTGNTEAFF; cdr3_nt: TGCGCCAGCAGCACATCTACAGGGAACACTGAAGCTTTCTTT
d_call: TRBD2; clone_size: -; v_call: TRBV3-1/TRBV3-2; j_call: TRBJ2-7; cdr3_aa: CASRFSGSSHEQYF; cdr3_nt: TGTGCCAGCAGATTCAGCGGGAGTTCCCACGAGCAGTACTTC